This TCR beta chain comes out of a study of control samples from healthy donors and cancer patients. Measured with immunoSEQ multiplex PCR; TCRdb has only the in-frame clones, and not every one. The sample consists of 60,000 to 85,000 clones, 85% to 95% of them appearing once. Germline CDR1 reads WNHNN; CDR2 reads SYGVQD (reference sequence). CDR3 length: 14 amino acids. V lost 6 bases and J lost 3, with 15 bases in between. This TCR was recovered from a woman in her sixties or seventies in good health. This chain links TRBV10-1 with TRBJ2-7, with a tentative D call TRBD2 (6 bases). Sequences were obtained from blood. CDR3 residues: CASRVSGPHYEQYF. CDR3 nucleotides: TGCGCCAGCAGAGTTAGCGGACCACACTACGAGCAGTACTTC.